The 28 T cell receptor beta chains in this list originate from one sample, sequenced in a study of technical replicates of blood from a few donors. Assay: immunoSEQ multiplex PCR; the TCRdb copy retains only in-frame clones and omits some. The sample has nearly 80,000 clones, 96% seen once. Sequenced input: T cells isolated from PBMCs. Receptor source: a human donor in good health.

This chain links TRBV5-6 with TRBJ1-3; TRBD1 might be the D (5 bases). Germline CDR1 and CDR2: SGHDT and YYEEEE. The CDR3 loop spans 17 amino acids. Trimming stripped 4 bases from V and 0 bases from J, with 17 bases between. The CDR3 here is CASSESLSTVSGNTIYF. The CDR3 coding sequence is TGTGCCAGCAGCGAATCCCTATCGACAGTCTCTGGAAACACCATATATTTT.

The chain recombines TRBV7-2 with TRBJ1-1; no clear D gene. CDR1 and CDR2 (germline): SGHTA, FQGNSA. This CDR3 has 13 residues. V lost 1 base to trimming and J lost 3 bases, with 6 bases between them. CDR3: CASSLGPYTEAFF. CDR3 sequence (DNA): TGTGCCAGCAGCTTAGGTCCCTACACTGAAGCTTTCTTT.

The rearrangement joins TRBV6-5 to TRBJ2-1; TRBD2 matches 8 bases. Trimming cost V 7 bases and J 2 bases; bases outside gene matches: 4. Germline values: CDR1 MNHEY, CDR2 SVGAGI. The CDR3 runs to 14 residues. The CDR3 bases are TGTGCCAGCATCTCCGGGAGGGCCTACAATGAGCAGTTCTTC. Translated, it gives CASISGRAYNEQFF.

The chain uses TRBV10-3 and TRBJ2-7; a possible D gene is TRBD2 (6 bases). Per germline, CDR1 ENHRY and CDR2 SYGVKD. Trimming removed 4 bases from V and 2 bases from J, with 15 bases in between. This CDR3 has 15 amino acids. The CDR3 is CAISGGTAPTYEQYF. CDR3 DNA sequence: TGTGCCATCAGTGGAGGGACTGCCCCCACCTACGAGCAGTACTTC.

This sequence joins TRBV11-2 and TRBJ2-3; D gene ambiguous. The CDR3 is 12 amino acids. CDR1 and CDR2 (germline): SGHAT, FQNNGV. V lost 1 base and J 4 bases, leaving 3 bases between the germline ends. CDR3 loop: CASSLGADTQYF. The CDR3 DNA reads as TGTGCCAGCAGCTTAGGCGCAGATACGCAGTATTTT.

V usage is TRBV7-3 and J usage is TRBJ2-5; TRBD2 aligns across 11 bases. CDR3 length: 15 amino acids. Per germline, CDR1 SGHTA and CDR2 FQGTGA. The V segment lost 3 bases and the J segment 4 bases; nucleotides outside the gene matches: 4. The CDR3, as DNA: TGTGCCAGCAGCTTGGGACTAGCGGAGGGAGAGACCCAGTACTTC. Translating it yields CASSLGLAEGETQYF.

The rearrangement joins TRBV7-9 to TRBJ2-7, with 8 bases matching TRBD1. CDR1 SEHNR and CDR2 FQNEAQ come from the germline V gene (reference sequence). CDR3 length: 14 residues. Trimming at V came to 5 bases and at J to 3 bases, leaving 6 bases not matched to a gene. The CDR3 is CASSPRDRFYEQYF. As DNA, the CDR3 is TGTGCCAGCAGCCCCCGGGACAGGTTCTACGAGCAGTACTTC.

This clone was counted once. This chain links TRBV5-1 with TRBJ2-6; D unclear. V gave up 3 bases and J gave up 4 bases, with 14 bases separating them. The CDR3 extends over 16 amino acids. Germline V gene sequence: CDR1 SGHRS, CDR2 YFSETQ. The CDR3 DNA reads as TGCGCCAGCAGCTCAAACACAGTACGAGGGGCCAACGTCCTGACTTTC. Translating gives CASSSNTVRGANVLTF.

The chain combines TRBV19 with TRBJ2-7; 8 nucleotides agree with TRBD1. This CDR3 comprises 16 residues. CDR1 and CDR2 from the germline V gene are LNHDA and SQIVND (reference sequence). The V gene end was trimmed by 5 bases and the J gene end by 5 bases; junction bases not matched to a gene: 14. CDR3 DNA: TGTGCCAGTAGTGCGCCTCCCGGGACAGGTAAACACGAGCAGTACTTC. Its translation: CASSAPPGTGKHEQYF.

The chain couples TRBV4-1 to TRBJ1-1, with D possibly being TRBD1 (5 bases). The CDR3 contains 15 residues. Germline V gene lookup returns CDR1 MGHRA and CDR2 YSYEKL. The V and J ends lost 0 bases and 4 bases respectively, with 12 bases between them. In nucleotides, the CDR3 is TGCGCCAGCAGCCAAGAGAGACAGATTCCCACTGAAGCTTTCTTT. Its protein product is CASSQERQIPTEAFF.

The chain employs TRBV25-1 and TRBJ2-7, with TRBD1 identical over 7 bases. Germline values: CDR1 MGHDK, CDR2 SYGVNS. Trimming cost V 7 bases and J 0 bases; bases outside gene matches: 6. The CDR3 is 14 residues long. This CDR3 is CASTRTGRSYEQYF. The CDR3 DNA follows: TGTGCCAGCACCCGGACAGGCCGCTCCTACGAGCAGTACTTC.

The gene calls are TRBV5-1 and TRBJ2-5; 7 bases are shared with TRBD1. V lost 0 bases and J lost 5; bases outside the gene matches: 7. Germline CDR1 is SGHRS and CDR2 is YFSETQ. This CDR3 has 15 amino acids. The CDR3 here is CASSLVGDRVETQYF. The CDR3 coding sequence is TGCGCCAGCAGCTTGGTCGGTGACAGGGTGGAGACCCAGTACTTC.

CDR3 sequence: CAPYPDEQYF. In nucleotides, the CDR3 is TGCGCCCCCTACCCCGACGAGCAGTACTTC. This chain joins TRBV5-1 and TRBJ2-7; D not certain. This CDR3 spans 10 amino acids. Germline assignment: CDR1 SGHRS and CDR2 YFSETQ. V gave up 10 bases and J gave up 5 bases, with 10 bases separating them.

CDR3 nucleotide sequence: TGTGCCAGCAGCTGGACAGTGAGCACAGATACGCAGTATTTT. Its translation: CASSWTVSTDTQYF. The V gene is TRBV5-6, the J gene TRBJ2-3, with D perhaps TRBD1 (6 bases). CDR1 and CDR2 from the germline V gene are SGHDT and YYEEEE. The CDR3 is made up of 14 amino acids. With 3 bases removed from V and 0 bases from J, the gap between germline ends came to 8 bases.

This rearrangement joins TRBV4-1 to TRBJ2-3; TRBD1 is a possible D gene (5 bases). Trimming shortened V by 0 bases and J by 3 bases, and 10 bases separated the two germline ends. CDR1 MGHRA and CDR2 YSYEKL come from the germline V gene. The CDR3 covers 15 residues. CDR3 nucleotide sequence: TGCGCCAGCAGCCAAGACAGGGCTTTAACAGATACGCAGTATTTT. It translates to CASSQDRALTDTQYF.

The rearrangement links TRBV9 to TRBJ1-5; D may be TRBD1 (5 bases). The length of the CDR3 is 13 residues. Germline-derived CDR1 and CDR2 are SGDLS and YYNGEE. V was clipped by 3 bases and J by 6 bases, with 10 bases between them. DNA of the CDR3: TGTGCCAGCAGCGAGTCAGGGCGTCAGCCCCAGCATTTT. Encoded protein: CASSESGRQPQHF.

The chain joins TRBV5-1 to TRBJ2-1; a weak D match, TRBD2 (6 bases). The CDR3 is made up of 21 amino acids. The ends were cut back, 2 bases at V and 0 bases at J, with 27 bases in the middle. Germline CDR1 is SGHRS and CDR2 is YFSETQ. The CDR3 bases are TGCGCCAGCAGCTTCAGAGTTCGCACCCTGCAGCGGGCTGGCTCCTACAATGAGCAGTTCTTC. Its translation: CASSFRVRTLQRAGSYNEQFF.

The rearrangement joins TRBV6-1 to TRBJ2-4, with D perhaps TRBD2 (5 bases). Trimming stripped 4 bases from V and 0 bases from J, with 13 bases between. The CDR3 sequence is 16 residues long. Germline CDR1 is MNHNS and CDR2 is SASEGT. The CDR3 loop is CASSGTSTLAKNIQYF. For the CDR3, the DNA is TGTGCCAGCAGTGGGACTTCTACATTAGCCAAAAACATTCAGTACTTC.

The chain recombines TRBV4-2 with TRBJ2-1; the match to TRBD2 covers 9 bases. With 1 base clipped from V and 0 bases from J, the junction kept 4 bases outside the gene matches. Germline values: CDR1 LGHNA, CDR2 YNFKEQ. This CDR3 is built from 17 residues. CDR3 loop: CASSQVQTSGSYNEQFF. Here the CDR3 DNA reads TGTGCCAGCAGCCAAGTCCAGACTAGCGGCTCCTACAATGAGCAGTTCTTC.

The rearrangement uses TRBV15 and TRBJ2-3; the D gene is possibly TRBD1 (5 bases). With 5 bases removed from V and 5 bases from J, the gap between germline ends came to 17 bases. The V gene's germline CDR1 is LNHNV and CDR2 YYDKDF (reference sequence). This CDR3 is 15 amino acids long. CDR3 nucleotide sequence: TGTGCCACCAGCCATCACCCGACAGATCTAGATACGCAGTATTTT. Its protein product is CATSHHPTDLDTQYF.

This clone came up once. This chain uses TRBV19 with TRBJ2-2, with 8 bases identical to TRBD2. Germline V CDR1 and CDR2: LNHDA, SQIVND (reference sequence). The V segment lost 4 bases and the J segment 8 bases; nucleotides outside the gene matches: 0. The CDR3 consists of 12 residues. DNA of the CDR3: TGTGCCAGTAGTAGCGGGAGGGGGGAGCTGTTTTTT. Protein product: CASSSGRGELFF.

This clone was counted only a few times. The V and J genes are TRBV25-1 and TRBJ2-5; 9 bases line up with TRBD1. This CDR3 comprises 14 residues. Germline-derived CDR1 and CDR2 are MGHDK and SYGVNS. Losses at the gene ends were 4 bases for V and 3 bases for J; bases not matched to a gene: 3. The CDR3 DNA reads TGTGCCAGCAGTGGATGGACAGGGGAAGAGACCCAGTACTTC. This gives the protein CASSGWTGEETQYF.

The V and J genes are TRBV4-2 and TRBJ2-7; 7 bases fit TRBD2. Germline CDR1 is LGHNA and CDR2 is YNFKEQ. The CDR3 extends over 16 amino acids. With 4 bases clipped from V and 4 bases from J, the junction kept 13 bases outside the gene matches. The CDR3 nucleotides read TGTGCCAGCAGCCTCGGGCGGGGGATTAATGAATACGAGCAGTACTTC. Translating it yields CASSLGRGINEYEQYF.

The rearrangement uses TRBV11-2 and TRBJ1-1; D perhaps matches TRBD1 (5 bases). The V end lost 0 bases, the J end lost 5 bases, and 7 bases lay between the germline ends. The germline V gene encodes CDR1 SGHAT and CDR2 FQNNGV. The length of the CDR3 is 13 residues. Here the CDR3 DNA reads TGTGCCAGCAGCTTAGAGGGGGGGACTGAAGCTTTCTTT. Translating gives CASSLEGGTEAFF.

The chain carries TRBV11-2 and TRBJ2-3, with TRBD2 matching over 13 bases. J gave up 6 bases and V 4 bases, and 7 bases lay outside the gene matches. The germline V gene encodes CDR1 SGHAT and CDR2 FQNNGV. The CDR3 is made up of 16 amino acids. The CDR3 is CASSSGLAGVRDTQYF. DNA for the CDR3: TGTGCCAGCAGCTCCGGACTAGCGGGAGTAAGGGATACGCAGTATTTT.

The V and J genes are TRBV30 and TRBJ2-7; D is uncertain. CDR1 and CDR2 from the germline V gene are GTSNPN and SVGIG (reference sequence). This CDR3 spans 11 amino acids. V was pared by 2 bases and J by 5 bases, with 7 bases between. The CDR3 loop reads CAWSPVNEQYF. The CDR3 region has the DNA TGTGCCTGGAGTCCAGTAAACGAGCAGTACTTC. Full variable domain (rest looked up from reference TRBV30 and TRBJ2-7): SQTIHQWPATLVQPVGSPLSLECTVEGTSNPNLYWYRQAAGRGLQLLFYSVGIGQISSEVPQNLSASRPQDRQFILSSKKLLLSDSGFYLCAWSPVNEQYFGPGTRLTVT.

The chain links TRBV11-2 to TRBJ2-2; the D is unclear. V was cut by 2 bases and J by 0 bases, with 10 bases left in between. The V gene's germline CDR1 is SGHAT and CDR2 FQNNGV. The CDR3 totals 16 residues. Written as DNA, the CDR3 is TGTGCCAGCAGCTTATTTCACAGTTCGAACACCGGGGAGCTGTTTTTT. Translated: CASSLFHSSNTGELFF.

The chain recombines TRBV6-6 with TRBJ1-2; tentatively, D is TRBD1 (5 bases). CDR3 length: 12 residues. Germline V gives CDR1 MNHNY, CDR2 SVGAGI (reference sequence). V lost 8 bases and J lost 6, with 13 bases in between. The CDR3 spells CASGRGEDGYTF. In nucleotides, the CDR3 is TGTGCCAGCGGAAGGGGTGAGGATGGCTACACCTTC.